The rows below give T cell receptor beta chains drawn from one sample of a study of blood T cell repertoires in COVID-19. Libraries were prepared by immunoSEQ multiplex PCR; TCRdb keeps only in-frame clonotypes and omits some of them. The data contain approximately 120,000 clones, about 80% of them seen just once; the ten biggest clones take up more than 20%. The sample consisted of peripheral blood. These TCRs come from a human donor in a cohort sampled during active COVID-19. The CDR3 runs from the conserved cysteine through the conserved F or W. The order of the fields is J gene, V gene, D gene, clone size, CDR3 protein, CDR3 DNA. D genes are given only for firm matches. Only some rows state a clone size, as once, few, many or a class for expanded clones.

TRBJ2-7 | TRBV5-6 | - | - | CASSGSSYEQYF | TGTGCCAGCTCTGGGAGCTCCTACGAGCAGTACTTC
TRBJ1-2 | TRBV5-5 | TRBD1 | - | CASSARDRFLVGYGYTF | TGTGCCAGCAGCGCTCGGGACAGGTTCTTGGTGGGCTATGGCTACACCTTC
TRBJ1-2 | TRBV7-2 | - | - | CASSRSPGRNGYGYTF | TGTGCCAGCAGCCGTTCCCCAGGGCGTAACGGCTATGGCTACACCTTC
TRBJ2-1 | TRBV7-2 | TRBD2 | - | CASSSGLAGVNEQFF | TGTGCCAGCAGCTCCGGACTAGCGGGGGTAAATGAGCAGTTCTTC
TRBJ1-1 | TRBV9 | TRBD1 | - | CASSVESGTDTEAFF | TGTGCCAGCAGCGTAGAATCCGGGACAGACACTGAAGCTTTCTTT
TRBJ2-7 | TRBV5-1 | - | - | CASSPEGAYEQYF | TGCGCCAGCAGCCCCGAGGGGGCCTACGAGCAGTACTTC
TRBJ1-2 | TRBV5-1 | - | - | CASSLVFGRNGYTF | TGCGCCAGCAGCTTGGTGTTCGGGAGGAATGGCTACACCTTC
TRBJ1-2 | TRBV2 | - | many | CASSEARTGMGYTF | TGTGCCAGCAGTGAAGCGAGAACAGGGATGGGCTACACCTTC
TRBJ1-4 | TRBV3-1/TRBV3-2 | - | - | CASSQDRGQEKLFF | TGTGCCAGCAGCCAAGACAGGGGACAAGAAAAACTGTTTTTT
TRBJ2-7 | TRBV9 | - | - | CASSVSPSSYEQYF | TGTGCCAGCAGCGTATCTCCCAGCTCCTACGAGCAGTACTTC
TRBJ2-5 | TRBV7-2 | - | - | CASSLLVETQYF | TGTGCCAGCAGCCTCCTAGTAGAGACCCAGTACTTC
TRBJ1-1 | TRBV5-6 | TRBD1 | many | CASSLWGTGGMNTEAFF | TGTGCCAGCAGCTTGTGGGGGACAGGAGGGATGAACACTGAAGCTTTCTTT
TRBJ2-3 | TRBV27 | TRBD1 | few | CASSLRQGTDTQYF | TGTGCCAGCAGTCTCCGACAGGGGACAGATACGCAGTATTTT
TRBJ2-1 | TRBV4-2 | TRBD2 | - | CASSSRASGSSYSYNEQFF | TGTGCCAGCAGCTCTCGGGCTAGCGGGAGCTCGTACTCCTACAATGAGCAGTTCTTC
TRBJ2-1 | TRBV15 | - | - | CATSRGEVYNEQFF | TGTGCCACCAGCAGAGGTGAGGTCTACAATGAGCAGTTCTTC
TRBJ1-1 | TRBV28 | TRBD1 | - | CASRGQGDTEAFF | TGTGCCAGCAGGGGACAGGGAGACACTGAAGCTTTCTTT
TRBJ1-2 | TRBV2 | - | - | CASRAEERDGYTF | TGTGCCAGCAGGGCAGAGGAGCGGGATGGCTACACCTTC
TRBJ1-2 | TRBV9 | - | once | CASSAPEQGDYGYTF | TGTGCCAGCAGCGCCCCTGAACAGGGAGACTATGGCTACACCTTC
TRBJ2-5 | TRBV6-1 | TRBD2 | once | CASSEALLALAGVAETQYF | TGTGCCAGCAGTGAAGCGCTTCTGGCCCTAGCGGGAGTAGCAGAGACCCAGTACTTC
TRBJ1-3 | TRBV4-1 | TRBD1 | - | CASSQTGLSGNTIYF | TGCGCCAGCAGCCAGACAGGGTTGTCCGGAAACACCATATATTTT
TRBJ2-5 | TRBV5-1 | - | - | CASSFMGGRETQYF | TGCGCCAGCAGCTTCATGGGGGGGCGAGAGACCCAGTACTTC
TRBJ1-1 | TRBV5-1 | - | - | CASSLTGSARTEAFF | TGCGCCAGCAGCCTTACCGGGAGCGCTAGAACTGAAGCTTTCTTT
TRBJ1-4 | TRBV30 | - | - | CAWSEGGEKLFF | TGTGCCTGGAGTGAGGGGGGGGAAAAACTGTTTTTT
TRBJ2-2 | TRBV28 | TRBD2 | - | CASSPNPTLTSTDTGELFF | TGTGCCAGCAGTCCAAACCCTACCCTGACTAGCACTGACACCGGGGAGCTGTTTTTT
TRBJ2-4 | TRBV28 | TRBD1 | - | CASSPRGQGVAKNIQYF | TGTGCCAGCAGCCCTCGGGGACAGGGGGTAGCCAAAAACATTCAGTACTTC
TRBJ2-3 | TRBV5-4 | TRBD2 | - | CASSLSTSGTDTQYF | TGTGCCAGCAGCTTGTCAACTAGCGGCACAGATACGCAGTATTTT
TRBJ2-5 | TRBV30 | TRBD2 | - | CAWSPGTTQETQYF | TGTGCCTGGAGTCCCGGGACTACTCAAGAGACCCAGTACTTC
TRBJ1-3 | TRBV21-1 | - | - | CASSKVMGVLTGTGAGNTIYF | TGTGCCAGCAGCAAAGTCATGGGGGTCTTGACCGGGACAGGGGCTGGAAACACCATATATTTT
TRBJ1-5 | TRBV3-1/TRBV3-2 | - | - | CASSQWENQPQHF | TGTGCCAGCAGCCAATGGGAGAATCAGCCCCAGCATTTT
TRBJ2-5 | TRBV29-1 | - | - | CSVNSPAAGDQETQYF | TGCAGCGTTAATTCCCCAGCGGCAGGGGATCAAGAGACCCAGTACTTC
TRBJ1-1 | TRBV5-1 | - | - | CASSLEQTEAFF | TGCGCCAGCAGCTTGGAACAGACTGAAGCTTTCTTT
TRBJ2-1 | TRBV28 | - | - | CASSLARPAYNEQFF | TGTGCCAGCAGTTTAGCTAGGCCAGCCTACAATGAGCAGTTCTTC
TRBJ2-3 | TRBV30 | - | - | CAWSSSIRPDTQYF | TGTGCCTGGAGTAGCTCAATACGCCCAGATACGCAGTATTTT
TRBJ2-1 | TRBV6-2/TRBV6-3 | - | - | CASSYSGRLAEQFF | TGTGCCAGCAGTTACAGTGGCCGCCTGGCTGAGCAGTTCTTC
TRBJ2-7 | TRBV4-1 | - | few | CASSQGLAQSYEQYF | TGCGCCAGCAGCCAAGGGTTAGCTCAATCCTACGAGCAGTACTTC
TRBJ1-1 | TRBV6-5 | TRBD1 | - | CASSYGQANTEAFF | TGTGCCAGCAGTTACGGACAGGCTAACACTGAAGCTTTCTTT
TRBJ2-5 | TRBV7-2 | TRBD1 | - | CASTLLGTGQETQYF | TGTGCCAGCACCCTACTGGGGACAGGACAAGAGACCCAGTACTTC
TRBJ1-1 | TRBV21-1 | - | - | CASSRCKGRGANTEAFF | TGTGCCAGCAGCAGATGCAAGGGGAGGGGAGCCAACACTGAAGCTTTCTTT
TRBJ2-3 | TRBV6-2/TRBV6-3 | TRBD1 | - | CASSYPTGAVTDTQYF | TGTGCCAGCAGTTACCCCACAGGGGCAGTCACAGATACGCAGTATTTT
TRBJ1-4 | TRBV2 | - | - | CASSEWESNEKLFF | TGTGCCAGCAGTGAATGGGAGTCTAATGAAAAACTGTTTTTT
TRBJ2-7 | TRBV28 | TRBD1 | - | CASSSSGQGNYEQYF | TGTGCCAGCAGTTCATCCGGACAGGGCAACTACGAGCAGTACTTC
TRBJ2-5 | TRBV7-3 | TRBD2 | - | CASSLIGLAGAGETQYF | TGTGCCAGCAGCTTAATTGGACTAGCGGGAGCTGGGGAGACCCAGTACTTC
TRBJ2-1 | TRBV27 | - | - | CASSREGARREQFF | TGTGCCAGCAGTCGGGAGGGGGCACGGCGTGAGCAGTTCTTC
TRBJ2-7 | TRBV6-5 | - | - | CASSRTGWSSHEQYF | TGTGCCAGCAGCAGAACAGGCTGGAGCTCTCACGAGCAGTACTTC
TRBJ1-2 | TRBV15 | - | - | CATSRGQSRYGYTF | TGTGCCACCAGCAGAGGACAGTCTAGATATGGCTACACCTTC
TRBJ2-5 | TRBV7-2 | - | few | CASSLSPGETQYF | TGTGCCAGCAGCTTAAGTCCCGGGGAGACCCAGTACTTC
TRBJ1-1 | TRBV18 | TRBD1 | - | CASSRDRGNTEAFF | TGTGCCAGCTCCCGGGACAGGGGGAACACTGAAGCTTTCTTT